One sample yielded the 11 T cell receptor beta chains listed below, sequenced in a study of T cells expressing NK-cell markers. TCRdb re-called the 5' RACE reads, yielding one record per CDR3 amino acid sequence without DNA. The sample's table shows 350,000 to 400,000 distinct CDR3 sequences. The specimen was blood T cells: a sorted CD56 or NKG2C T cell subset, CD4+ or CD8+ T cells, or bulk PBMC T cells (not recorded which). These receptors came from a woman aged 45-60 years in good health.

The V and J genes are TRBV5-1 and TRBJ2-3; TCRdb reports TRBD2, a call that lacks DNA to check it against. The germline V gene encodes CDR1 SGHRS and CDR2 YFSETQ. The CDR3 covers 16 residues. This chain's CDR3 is CASSPLAGGPEDTQYF.

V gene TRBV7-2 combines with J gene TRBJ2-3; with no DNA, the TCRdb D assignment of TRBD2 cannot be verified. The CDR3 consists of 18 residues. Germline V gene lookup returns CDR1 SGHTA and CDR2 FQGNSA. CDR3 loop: CASSPLLSWGLDTDTQYF.

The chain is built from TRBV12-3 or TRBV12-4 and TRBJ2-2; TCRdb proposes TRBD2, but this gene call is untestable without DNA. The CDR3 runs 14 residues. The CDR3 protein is CASSLQEGAGELFF.

The CDR3 loop is CASSRGWGEQFF. The rearrangement links TRBV4-1 to TRBJ2-1; there is no DNA to check the TCRdb D call of TRBD1. Germline V gene lookup returns CDR1 MGHRA and CDR2 YSYEKL. The CDR3 is made up of 12 amino acids.

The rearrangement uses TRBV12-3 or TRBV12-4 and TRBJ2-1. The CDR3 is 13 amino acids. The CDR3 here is CASSSELYNEQFF.

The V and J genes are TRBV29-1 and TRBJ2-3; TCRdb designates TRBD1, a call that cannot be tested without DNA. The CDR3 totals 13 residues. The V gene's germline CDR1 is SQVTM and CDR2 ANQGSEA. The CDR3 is CSVEMRSGFGWYF.

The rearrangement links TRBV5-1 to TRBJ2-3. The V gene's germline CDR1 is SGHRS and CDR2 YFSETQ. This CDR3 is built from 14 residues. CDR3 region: CASSLVERTDTQYF.

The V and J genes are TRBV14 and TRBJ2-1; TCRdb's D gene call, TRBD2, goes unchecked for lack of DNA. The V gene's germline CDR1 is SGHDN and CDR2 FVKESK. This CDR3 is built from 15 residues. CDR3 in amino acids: CASSQVDGRRNEQFF.

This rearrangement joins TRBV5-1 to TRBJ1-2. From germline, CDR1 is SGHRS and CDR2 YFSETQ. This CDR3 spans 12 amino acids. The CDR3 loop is CASSLQNYGYTF.

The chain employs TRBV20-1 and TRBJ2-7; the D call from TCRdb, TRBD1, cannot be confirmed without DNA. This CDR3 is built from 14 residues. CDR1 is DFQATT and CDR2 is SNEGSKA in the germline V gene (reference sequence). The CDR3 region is CSARDSGRDYEQYF.

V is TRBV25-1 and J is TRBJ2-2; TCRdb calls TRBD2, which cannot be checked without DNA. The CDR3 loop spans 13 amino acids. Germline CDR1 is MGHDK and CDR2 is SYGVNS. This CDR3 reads CASKLAGTGELFF.